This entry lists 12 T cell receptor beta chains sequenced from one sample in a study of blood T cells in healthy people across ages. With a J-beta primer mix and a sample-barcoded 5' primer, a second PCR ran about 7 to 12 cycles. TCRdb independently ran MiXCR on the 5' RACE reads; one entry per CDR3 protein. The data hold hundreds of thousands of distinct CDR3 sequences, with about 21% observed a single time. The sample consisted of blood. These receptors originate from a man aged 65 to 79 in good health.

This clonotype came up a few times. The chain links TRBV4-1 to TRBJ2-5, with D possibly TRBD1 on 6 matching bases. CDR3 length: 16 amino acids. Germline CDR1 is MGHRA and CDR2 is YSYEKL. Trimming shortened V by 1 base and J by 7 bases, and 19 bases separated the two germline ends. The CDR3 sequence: CASSQGLTETRGTQYF. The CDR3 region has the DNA TGCGCCAGCAGCCAAGGACTGACAGAAACCAGGGGGACCCAGTACTTC.

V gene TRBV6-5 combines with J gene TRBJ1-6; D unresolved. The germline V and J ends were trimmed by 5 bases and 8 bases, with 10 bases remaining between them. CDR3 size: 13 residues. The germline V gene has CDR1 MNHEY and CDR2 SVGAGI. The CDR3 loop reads CASSPVGDSPLHF. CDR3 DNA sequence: TGTGCCAGCAGTCCAGTCGGTGATTCACCCCTCCACTTT.

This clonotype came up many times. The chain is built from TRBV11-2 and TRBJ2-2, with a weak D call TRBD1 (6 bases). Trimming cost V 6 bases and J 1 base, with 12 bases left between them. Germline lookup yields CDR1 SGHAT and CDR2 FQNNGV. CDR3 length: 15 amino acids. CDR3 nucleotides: TGTGCCAGCAGACAGACAGGAGTGAACACCGGGGAGCTGTTTTTT. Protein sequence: CASRQTGVNTGELFF.

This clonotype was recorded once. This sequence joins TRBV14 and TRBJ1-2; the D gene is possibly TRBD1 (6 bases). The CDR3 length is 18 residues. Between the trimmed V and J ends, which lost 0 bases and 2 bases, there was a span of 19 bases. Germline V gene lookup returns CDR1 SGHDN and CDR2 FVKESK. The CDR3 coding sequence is TGTGCCAGCAGCCAAGATAACTACAGGGTTGGCGCGAACTATGGCTACACCTTC. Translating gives CASSQDNYRVGANYGYTF.

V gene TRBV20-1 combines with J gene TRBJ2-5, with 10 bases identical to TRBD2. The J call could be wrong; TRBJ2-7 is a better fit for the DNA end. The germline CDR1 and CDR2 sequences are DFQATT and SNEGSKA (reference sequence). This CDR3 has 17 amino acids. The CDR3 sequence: CSARWPSGSSGSYEQYF. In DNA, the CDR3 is TGCAGTGCTAGATGGCCTAGCGGGAGTTCGGGGTCCTACGAGCAGTACTTC.

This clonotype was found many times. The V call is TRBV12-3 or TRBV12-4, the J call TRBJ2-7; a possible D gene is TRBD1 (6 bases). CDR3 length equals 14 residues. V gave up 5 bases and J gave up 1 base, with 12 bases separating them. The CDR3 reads CASSQGLGSYEQYF. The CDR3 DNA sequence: TGTGCCAGCAGTCAGGGGTTAGGGTCCTACGAGCAGTACTTC.

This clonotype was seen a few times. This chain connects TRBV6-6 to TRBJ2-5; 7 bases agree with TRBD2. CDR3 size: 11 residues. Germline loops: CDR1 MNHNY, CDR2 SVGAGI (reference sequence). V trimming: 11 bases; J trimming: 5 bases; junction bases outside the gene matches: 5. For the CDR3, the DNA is TGTGCCCTAGCGGACGGGGAGACCCAGTACTTC. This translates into CALADGETQYF.

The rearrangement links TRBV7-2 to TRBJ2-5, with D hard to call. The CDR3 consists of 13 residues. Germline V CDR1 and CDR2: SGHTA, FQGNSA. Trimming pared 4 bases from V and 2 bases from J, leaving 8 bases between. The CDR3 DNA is TGTGCCAGCAGCTGGAAAGGACAAGAGACCCAGTACTTC. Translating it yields CASSWKGQETQYF. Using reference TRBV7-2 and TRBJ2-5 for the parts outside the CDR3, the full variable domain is GAGVSQSPSNKVTEKGKDVELRCDPISGHTALYWYRQSLGQGLEFLIYFQGNSAPDKSGLPSDRFSAERTGGSVSTLTIQRTQQEDSAVYLCASSWKGQETQYFGPGTRLLVL.

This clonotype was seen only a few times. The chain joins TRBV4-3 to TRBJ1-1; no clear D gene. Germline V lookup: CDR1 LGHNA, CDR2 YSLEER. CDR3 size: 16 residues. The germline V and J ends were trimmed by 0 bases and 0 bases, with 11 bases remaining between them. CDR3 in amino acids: CASSQDARGLNTEAFF. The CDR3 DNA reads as TGCGCCAGCAGCCAAGATGCCCGAGGATTGAACACTGAAGCTTTCTTT.

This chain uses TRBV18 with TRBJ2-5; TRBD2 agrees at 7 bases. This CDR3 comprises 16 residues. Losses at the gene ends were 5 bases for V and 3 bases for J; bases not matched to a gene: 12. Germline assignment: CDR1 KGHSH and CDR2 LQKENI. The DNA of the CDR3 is TGTGCCAGCTCATCCGCGAGGGAGGGGAAAAAAGAGACCCAGTACTTC. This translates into CASSSAREGKKETQYF. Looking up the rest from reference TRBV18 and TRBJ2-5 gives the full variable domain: NAGVMQNPRHLVRRRGQEARLRCSPMKGHSHVYWYRQLPEEGLKFMVYLQKENIIDESGMPKERFSAEFPKEGPSILRIQQVVRGDSAAYFCASSSAREGKKETQYFGPGTRLLVL.

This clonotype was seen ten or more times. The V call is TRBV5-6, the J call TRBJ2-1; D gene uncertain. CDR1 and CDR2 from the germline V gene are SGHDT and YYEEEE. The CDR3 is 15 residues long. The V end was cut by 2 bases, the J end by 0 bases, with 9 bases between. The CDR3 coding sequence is TGTGCCAGCAGCTTAGGGTGGAGCTCCTACAATGAGCAGTTCTTC. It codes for CASSLGWSSYNEQFF.

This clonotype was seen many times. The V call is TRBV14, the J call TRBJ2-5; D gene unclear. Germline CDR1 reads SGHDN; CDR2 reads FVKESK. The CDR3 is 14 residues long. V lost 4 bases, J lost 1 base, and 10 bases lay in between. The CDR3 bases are TGTGCCAGCAGCCCTGGGTTGAGCCAAGAGACCCAGTACTTC. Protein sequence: CASSPGLSQETQYF.